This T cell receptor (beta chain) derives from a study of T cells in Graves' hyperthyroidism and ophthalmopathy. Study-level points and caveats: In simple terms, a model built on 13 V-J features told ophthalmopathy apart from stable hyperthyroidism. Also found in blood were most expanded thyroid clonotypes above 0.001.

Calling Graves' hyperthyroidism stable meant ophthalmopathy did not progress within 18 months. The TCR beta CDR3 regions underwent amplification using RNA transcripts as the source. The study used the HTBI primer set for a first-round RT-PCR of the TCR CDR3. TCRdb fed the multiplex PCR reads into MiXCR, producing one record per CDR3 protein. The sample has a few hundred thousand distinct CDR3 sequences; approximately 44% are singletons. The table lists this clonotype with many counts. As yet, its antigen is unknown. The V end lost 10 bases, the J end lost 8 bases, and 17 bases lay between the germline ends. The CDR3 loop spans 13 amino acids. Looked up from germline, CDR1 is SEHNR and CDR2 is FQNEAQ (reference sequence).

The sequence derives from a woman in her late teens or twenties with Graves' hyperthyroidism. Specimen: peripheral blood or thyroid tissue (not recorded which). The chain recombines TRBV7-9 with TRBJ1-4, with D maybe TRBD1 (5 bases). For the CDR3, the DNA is TGTGCCATCGGGCAGGGATCTGAAGAAAAACTGTTTTTT. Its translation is CAIGQGSEEKLFF.